A selection of T cell receptor beta chains follows, all from one sample in a study of T cells after yellow fever vaccination. MiXCR was run by TCRdb on the 5' RACE reads, yielding one entry per CDR3 protein. The repertoire holds about 350,000 distinct CDR3 sequences, with 8% to 9.5% as singletons. The input for sequencing was PBMCs, taken approximately 40 days after the first yellow fever vaccination. All receptors come from a man aged 18 to 29 who received the YFV17D yellow fever vaccine. The CDR3 runs from the conserved cysteine through the conserved F or W. Fields, in order: CDR3 DNA, CDR3 protein, clone size, D gene, V gene, J gene. A D gene is named only where the DNA matches it firmly. Clone size is given for some rows only: seen once, a few or many times, or a class if the clone is expanded.

CDR3nt: TGCAGTGCTAGAGAGATCGGGGGGAGTGTCTATATTTACGAGCAGTACTTC
CDR3aa: CSAREIGGSVYIYEQYF
abundance: NA
d_gene: TRBD2
v_gene: TRBV20-1
j_gene: TRBJ2-7

CDR3nt: TGTGCCAGCAGCAAAGAATCGACGCCATATAGCAATCAGCCCCAGCATTTT
CDR3aa: CASSKESTPYSNQPQHF
abundance: few
d_gene: NA
v_gene: TRBV21-1
j_gene: TRBJ1-5

CDR3nt: TGCAGTGCCGCCGGGACAACTAACACCGGGGAGCTGTTTTTT
CDR3aa: CSAAGTTNTGELFF
abundance: many
d_gene: NA
v_gene: TRBV20-1
j_gene: TRBJ2-2

CDR3nt: TGTGCCAGTATCAACTCACTGATCACCGGGGAGCTGTTTTTT
CDR3aa: CASINSLITGELFF
abundance: many
d_gene: NA
v_gene: TRBV19
j_gene: TRBJ2-2

CDR3nt: TGTGCCAGCAGCTTAGGAAGACTGGAGACCCAGTACTTC
CDR3aa: CASSLGRLETQYF
abundance: few
d_gene: NA
v_gene: TRBV5-6
j_gene: TRBJ2-5

CDR3nt: TGCGCCAGCAGCGAGACCCAGGGAGCCTACGAGCAGTACTTC
CDR3aa: CASSETQGAYEQYF
abundance: few
d_gene: NA
v_gene: TRBV10-2
j_gene: TRBJ2-7

CDR3nt: TGCGCCAGCAGCTTATCTCCGTTGGGGAACACTGAAGCTTTCTTT
CDR3aa: CASSLSPLGNTEAFF
abundance: NA
d_gene: NA
v_gene: TRBV5-1
j_gene: TRBJ1-1

CDR3nt: TGTGCCACCAGTGACCACAGGGTTCTAAGTGAGCAGTTCTTC
CDR3aa: CATSDHRVLSEQFF
abundance: many
d_gene: NA
v_gene: TRBV24-1
j_gene: TRBJ2-1

CDR3nt: TGTGCCAGCAGCTCCGGACTCGGGAGGTACGAGCAGTACTTC
CDR3aa: CASSSGLGRYEQYF
abundance: NA
d_gene: TRBD2
v_gene: TRBV11-2
j_gene: TRBJ2-7

CDR3nt: TGTGCCAGCAGACTCGAGGAGGGATGGGCGTACCTCCCAGAGTCCCCCCAAGAGACCCAGTACTTC
CDR3aa: CASRLEEGWAYLPESPQETQYF
abundance: few
d_gene: NA
v_gene: TRBV7-3
j_gene: TRBJ2-5

CDR3nt: TGTGCCAGGACAGGGACTAACAATGAGCAGTTCTTC
CDR3aa: CARTGTNNEQFF
abundance: NA
d_gene: NA
v_gene: TRBV2
j_gene: TRBJ2-1

CDR3nt: TGTGCCAGCACAGGGTCGTACGAGCAGTACTTC
CDR3aa: CASTGSYEQYF
abundance: few
d_gene: NA
v_gene: TRBV6-6
j_gene: TRBJ2-7

CDR3nt: TGTGCCAGCAGCTCAGGGACTAGCGGAATTTATGAGCAGTTCTTC
CDR3aa: CASSSGTSGIYEQFF
abundance: NA
d_gene: TRBD2
v_gene: TRBV7-3
j_gene: TRBJ2-1

CDR3nt: TGTGCCAGCAGCCCGGATTTGGGATCCTACAATGAGCAGTTCTTC
CDR3aa: CASSPDLGSYNEQFF
abundance: many
d_gene: NA
v_gene: TRBV12-3/TRBV12-4
j_gene: TRBJ2-1

CDR3nt: TGTGCCAGCAGCGATCCCCGCGGGGGAGAGACCCAGTACTTC
CDR3aa: CASSDPRGGETQYF
abundance: NA
d_gene: TRBD2
v_gene: TRBV9
j_gene: TRBJ2-5

CDR3nt: TGCGCCAGCAGCTTGGAACATGAAGTCGATGGCTACACCTTC
CDR3aa: CASSLEHEVDGYTF
abundance: NA
d_gene: NA
v_gene: TRBV5-1
j_gene: TRBJ1-2

CDR3nt: TGTGCCAGCAGCCAGGTTGGGAATGAGCAGTTCTTC
CDR3aa: CASSQVGNEQFF
abundance: many
d_gene: NA
v_gene: TRBV4-2
j_gene: TRBJ2-1

CDR3nt: TGTGCCACTAGCCCGGGGACTAGCGGGCCTGGGGCCAACGTCCTGACTTTC
CDR3aa: CATSPGTSGPGANVLTF
abundance: NA
d_gene: TRBD2
v_gene: TRBV24-1
j_gene: TRBJ2-6

CDR3nt: TGTGCCAGCAGCCAACGGACAGAAACAGATACGCAGTATTTT
CDR3aa: CASSQRTETDTQYF
abundance: NA
d_gene: NA
v_gene: TRBV4-2
j_gene: TRBJ2-3

CDR3nt: TGTGCCACCAGTGGTCATCCCCGGGACAGATCGGACAATGAGCAGTTCTTC
CDR3aa: CATSGHPRDRSDNEQFF
abundance: NA
d_gene: TRBD1
v_gene: TRBV24-1
j_gene: TRBJ2-1

CDR3nt: TGCAGTGCAGCAAGCTTTACTAGCGCAGAGACCCAGTACTTC
CDR3aa: CSAASFTSAETQYF
abundance: few
d_gene: TRBD2
v_gene: TRBV20-1
j_gene: TRBJ2-5

CDR3nt: TGTGCCAGCAGCCCCAAACTAAAGCCAAGGGGCCTCGGGGAGCTGTTTTTT
CDR3aa: CASSPKLKPRGLGELFF
abundance: many
d_gene: NA
v_gene: TRBV7-3
j_gene: TRBJ2-2

CDR3nt: TGTGCCAGCAGCTTAAATCTTGGACCGCAGTATTTT
CDR3aa: CASSLNLGPQYF
abundance: many
d_gene: NA
v_gene: TRBV7-3
j_gene: TRBJ2-3

CDR3nt: TGTGCCAGCAGCTCCCAGGGGACGGCGGCTCATTCCCAGCATTTT
CDR3aa: CASSSQGTAAHSQHF
abundance: few
d_gene: NA
v_gene: TRBV5-5
j_gene: TRBJ1-5

CDR3nt: TGTGCCAGCAGTTGGGGGGGGGAGGAAGCTTTCTTT
CDR3aa: CASSWGGEEAFF
abundance: few
d_gene: NA
v_gene: TRBV6-5
j_gene: TRBJ1-1

CDR3nt: TGTGCCAGCACAGAGACGCGTCCCTCGGGTGGCTACACCTTC
CDR3aa: CASTETRPSGGYTF
abundance: few
d_gene: NA
v_gene: TRBV12-3/TRBV12-4
j_gene: TRBJ1-2

CDR3nt: TGTGCCAGCAGCGGACGGAGCACCGGGGAGCTGTTTTTT
CDR3aa: CASSGRSTGELFF
abundance: NA
d_gene: NA
v_gene: TRBV7-2
j_gene: TRBJ2-2

CDR3nt: TGCGCCAGCAGCCCCAGGACAGGGGAGAACTATGGCTACACCTTC
CDR3aa: CASSPRTGENYGYTF
abundance: few
d_gene: TRBD1
v_gene: TRBV5-1
j_gene: TRBJ1-2

CDR3nt: TGTGCCAGCACGCCGGCTACTTCCTACGAGCAGTACTTC
CDR3aa: CASTPATSYEQYF
abundance: NA
d_gene: NA
v_gene: TRBV6-6
j_gene: TRBJ2-7

CDR3nt: TGTGCCAGCAGCCGCGGGACTAGCGGGGGGTTCTTC
CDR3aa: CASSRGTSGGFF
abundance: few
d_gene: TRBD2
v_gene: TRBV7-9
j_gene: TRBJ2-1

CDR3nt: TGTGCCAGCAGCCAAGGACGGGCTCGAGGTGAAAAACTGTTTTTT
CDR3aa: CASSQGRARGEKLFF
abundance: few
d_gene: NA
v_gene: TRBV7-2
j_gene: TRBJ1-4

CDR3nt: TGCGCCAGCAGCCGCCAGGTCTGGACAGGGGGGAACACAGATACGCAGTATTTT
CDR3aa: CASSRQVWTGGNTDTQYF
abundance: few
d_gene: TRBD1
v_gene: TRBV4-3
j_gene: TRBJ2-3

CDR3nt: TGCGCCAGCAGAACAGGGAACCAGAACACTGAAGCTTTCTTT
CDR3aa: CASRTGNQNTEAFF
abundance: few
d_gene: NA
v_gene: TRBV5-1
j_gene: TRBJ1-1

CDR3nt: TGTGCCAGCAGAAAGGGAGCCGGGGGGCGAGTTGGAGAGACCCAGTACTTC
CDR3aa: CASRKGAGGRVGETQYF
abundance: NA
d_gene: NA
v_gene: TRBV11-2
j_gene: TRBJ2-5

CDR3nt: TGTGCCACCAGTGATTCTAGTAGCGGGAACTACAATGAGCAGTTCTTC
CDR3aa: CATSDSSSGNYNEQFF
abundance: NA
d_gene: TRBD2
v_gene: TRBV24-1
j_gene: TRBJ2-1

CDR3nt: TGTGCCAGCCGTTATGGGGACAGGGGTAACACTGAAGCTTTCTTT
CDR3aa: CASRYGDRGNTEAFF
abundance: NA
d_gene: TRBD1
v_gene: TRBV12-3/TRBV12-4
j_gene: TRBJ1-1

CDR3nt: TGTGCCAGTAGTATAGATGGGGCAGCACAAAACTATGGCTACACCTTC
CDR3aa: CASSIDGAAQNYGYTF
abundance: NA
d_gene: NA
v_gene: TRBV19
j_gene: TRBJ1-2

CDR3nt: TGTGCCAGCAGTGCGTTGGCGGGTAACTACAATGAGCAGTTCTTC
CDR3aa: CASSALAGNYNEQFF
abundance: few
d_gene: NA
v_gene: TRBV6-1
j_gene: TRBJ2-1

CDR3nt: TGTGCCAGCAGGGGACTAGCGGACACCGGGGAGCTGTTTTTT
CDR3aa: CASRGLADTGELFF
abundance: many
d_gene: TRBD2
v_gene: TRBV2
j_gene: TRBJ2-2

CDR3nt: TGTGCCATCAGTCGAAACAGGGGAGGTCAGCCCCAGCATTTT
CDR3aa: CAISRNRGGQPQHF
abundance: NA
d_gene: TRBD1
v_gene: TRBV10-3
j_gene: TRBJ1-5

CDR3nt: TGTGCCAGCAGCCCTGGACACCCGAACACCGGGGAGCTGTTTTTT
CDR3aa: CASSPGHPNTGELFF
abundance: NA
d_gene: NA
v_gene: TRBV6-2/TRBV6-3
j_gene: TRBJ2-2

CDR3nt: TGCAGCGTTGAAGAAGGGGCTCGAGAAAGCTACGAGCAGTACTTC
CDR3aa: CSVEEGARESYEQYF
abundance: NA
d_gene: NA
v_gene: TRBV29-1
j_gene: TRBJ2-7

CDR3nt: TGTGCCAGCAGCTTAGACCTATCGAACTATAACCAAGAGACCCAGTACTTC
CDR3aa: CASSLDLSNYNQETQYF
abundance: few
d_gene: NA
v_gene: TRBV5-4
j_gene: TRBJ2-5